This TCR beta chain was observed in a study of shared clonotypes between healthy human individuals. Whole-study findings and limits: The study's rarefaction showed incomplete sorted-subset sequencing despite large depth.

Regarding this clone: What it binds is unknown.

Unmatched junction bases numbered 9, after V lost 4 bases and J lost 5 bases. The germline CDR1 and CDR2 sequences are SGHAT and FQNNGV. This CDR3 has 15 amino acids. Healthy and HIV-negative, the adult donors had no recent acute infections or vaccinations. Some clones are missing from TCRdb's copy, which holds only in-frame ones; the method was immunoSEQ multiplex PCR. This repertoire shows 2 million to 3 million clones, under 95% found once; its top ten account for approximately 0.36%. The receptor was derived from a man aged 18 to 35 in good health. Some clones in this sample may be carry-over from other donors' samples. The chain combines TRBV11-2 with TRBJ2-5; 8 nucleotides agree with TRBD1. The specimen was naive CD4+ T cells from PBMCs. Documented subset: CD45RA+ positively selected. CDR3 bases: TGTGCCAGCAGCTCTTCGACAGGGGCGAGGGAGACCCAGTACTTC. It encodes CASSSSTGARETQYF. Together with reference TRBV11-2 and TRBJ2-5, the CDR3 gives the full variable domain: EAGVAQSPRYKIIEKRQSVAFWCNPISGHATLYWYQQILGQGPKLLIQFQNNGVVDDSQLPKDRFSAERLKGVDSTLKIQPAKLEDSAVYLCASSSSTGARETQYFGPGTRLLVL.